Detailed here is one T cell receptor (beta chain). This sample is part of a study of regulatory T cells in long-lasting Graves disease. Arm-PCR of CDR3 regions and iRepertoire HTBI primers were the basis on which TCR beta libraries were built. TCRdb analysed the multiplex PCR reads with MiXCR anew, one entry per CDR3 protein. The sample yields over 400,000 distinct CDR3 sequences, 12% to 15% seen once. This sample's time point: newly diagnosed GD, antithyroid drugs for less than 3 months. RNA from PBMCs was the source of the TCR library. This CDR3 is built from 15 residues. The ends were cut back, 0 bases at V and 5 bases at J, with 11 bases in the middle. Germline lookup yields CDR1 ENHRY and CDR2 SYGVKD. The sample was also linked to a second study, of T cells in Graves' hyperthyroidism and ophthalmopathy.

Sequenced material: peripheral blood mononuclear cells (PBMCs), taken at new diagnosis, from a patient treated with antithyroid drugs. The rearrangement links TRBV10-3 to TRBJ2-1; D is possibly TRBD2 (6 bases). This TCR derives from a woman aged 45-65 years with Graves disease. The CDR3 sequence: CAISESGGRNNEQFF. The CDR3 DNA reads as TGTGCCATCAGTGAGTCGGGAGGTCGGAACAATGAGCAGTTCTTC.